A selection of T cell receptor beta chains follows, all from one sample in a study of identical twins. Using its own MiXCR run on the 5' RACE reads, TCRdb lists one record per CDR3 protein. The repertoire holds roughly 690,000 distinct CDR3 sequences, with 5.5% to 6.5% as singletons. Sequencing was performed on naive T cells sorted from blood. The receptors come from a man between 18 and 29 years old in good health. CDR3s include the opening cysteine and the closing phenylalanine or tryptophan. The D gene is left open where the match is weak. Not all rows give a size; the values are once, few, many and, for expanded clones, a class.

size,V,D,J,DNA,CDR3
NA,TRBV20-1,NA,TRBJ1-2,TGCAGTGCTAGAGATATTTGGCAGGATACTAACTATGGCTACACCTTC,CSARDIWQDTNYGYTF
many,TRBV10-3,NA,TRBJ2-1,TGTGCCATCAGTGAGTCTATGGGGCTCAATGAGCAGTTCTTC,CAISESMGLNEQFF
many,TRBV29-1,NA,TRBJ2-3,TGCAGCGTTCTGAGGCCGGGCCCTAGCACAGATACGCAGTATTTT,CSVLRPGPSTDTQYF
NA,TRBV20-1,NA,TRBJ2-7,TGCAGTGCTAGGGCGGTCAAGGGATCCTACGAGCAGTACTTC,CSARAVKGSYEQYF
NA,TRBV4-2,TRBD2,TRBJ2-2,TGTGCCAGCAGCCAGGTGCTGGGACTAGCGGGAGGGCAATCGAACACCGGGGAGCTGTTTTTT,CASSQVLGLAGGQSNTGELFF
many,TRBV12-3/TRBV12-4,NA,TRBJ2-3,TGTGCCAGCACCACAGGGAGTGATACGCAGTATTTT,CASTTGSDTQYF
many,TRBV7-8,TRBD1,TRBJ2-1,TGTGCCAGCAGCTTAACCGACAGGGGGCTAGGCAATGAGCAGTTCTTC,CASSLTDRGLGNEQFF
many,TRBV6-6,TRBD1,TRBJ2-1,TGTGCCAGCCGCGAAGGGGGCCTCAATGAGCAGTTCTTC,CASREGGLNEQFF
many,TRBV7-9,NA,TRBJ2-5,TGTGCCAGCAGCCGGGGTAGTGAGACCCAGTACTTC,CASSRGSETQYF
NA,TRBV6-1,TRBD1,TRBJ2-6,TGTGCCAGCAGTGCAGGACAGGGGAGCTCTGGGGCCAACGTCCTGACTTTC,CASSAGQGSSGANVLTF
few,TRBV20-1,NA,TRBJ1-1,TGCAGTGCCCCTTCCAGGGGCACTGAAGCTTTCTTT,CSAPSRGTEAFF
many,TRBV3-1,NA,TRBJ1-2,TGTGCCAGCAGCCAACTAACAGGCCGGTATGGCTACACCTTC,CASSQLTGRYGYTF
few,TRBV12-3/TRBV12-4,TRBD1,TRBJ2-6,TGTGCCAGCAGAGGGACAGCTGGGGCCAACGTCCTGACTTTC,CASRGTAGANVLTF
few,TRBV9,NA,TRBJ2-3,TGTGCCAGCAGCCCACATGGCGGGACAGACACAGATACGCAGTATTTT,CASSPHGGTDTDTQYF
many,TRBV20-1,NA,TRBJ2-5,TGCAGTGCCAAAACCCTGGCGGATACCCAGTACTTC,CSAKTLADTQYF
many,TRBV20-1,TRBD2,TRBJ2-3,TGCAGTGCTAGAGGGATTCGAGCGGGGATCACAGATACGCAGTATTTT,CSARGIRAGITDTQYF
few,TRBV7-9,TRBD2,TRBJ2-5,TGTGCCAGCAGGCGGGAGGCGTACCAAGAGACCCAGTACTTC,CASRREAYQETQYF
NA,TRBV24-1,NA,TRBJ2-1,TGTGCCACCAGGAGGATCGACGCGGAGCAGTTCTTC,CATRRIDAEQFF